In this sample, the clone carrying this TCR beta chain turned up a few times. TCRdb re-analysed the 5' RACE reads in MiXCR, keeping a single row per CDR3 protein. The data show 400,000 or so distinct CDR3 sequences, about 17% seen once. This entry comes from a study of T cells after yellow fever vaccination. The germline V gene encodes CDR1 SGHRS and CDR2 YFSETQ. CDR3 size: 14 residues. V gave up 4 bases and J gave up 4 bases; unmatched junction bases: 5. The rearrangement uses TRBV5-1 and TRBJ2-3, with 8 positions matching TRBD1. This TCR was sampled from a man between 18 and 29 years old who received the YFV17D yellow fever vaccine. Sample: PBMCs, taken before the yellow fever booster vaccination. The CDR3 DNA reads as TGCGCCAGCAGCAACCGACAGGGGCCAGATACGCAGTATTTT. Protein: CASSNRQGPDTQYF.